This T cell receptor beta chain was retrieved from a study of T cell responses to AZD1222 COVID-19 vaccine. General study results and limits: Females made up more of the donors, who were largely white British, and clonal diversity may have come out too low.

Only in-frame clones appear in the TCRdb table, and some are missing; sequencing was by immunoSEQ multiplex PCR. The sample lists approximately 150,000 clones, 70% to 90% occurring once. Germline V gene sequence: CDR1 WNHNN, CDR2 SYGVQD (reference sequence). This CDR3 is 16 amino acids long. V was pared by 2 bases and J by 1 base, with 15 bases between. This clone was seen a single time. Its target is not known. This sequence was found in an adult in good health. Material: peripheral blood, obtained on day 0 of AZD1222 vaccination. The chain has TRBV10-1 and TRBJ2-7, with D possibly being TRBD2 (5 bases). The CDR3 DNA sequence: TGCGCCAGCAGTGAGCCACCGGGATTCAGATCCTACGAGCAGTACGTC. Translating it yields CASSEPPGFRSYEQYV.